This TCR beta chain was profiled in a study of T cell responses to AZD1222 COVID-19 vaccine. Whole-study findings and limits: Recipients of AZD1222 seropositive at baseline numbered only 6 or 7. There were mostly white British donors and more females than males, and clonal diversity was possibly underestimated. There were vaccine-associated CD4 TCRs across spike, dominant at 160-218 and 743-854. Compared with day 0, the breadth and depth of the Spike-specific TCR repertoire rose significantly after two doses of AZD1222.

On this clone itself: Its antigen is as yet unknown.

Libraries were prepared by immunoSEQ multiplex PCR; TCRdb keeps only in-frame clonotypes and omits some of them. The sample contains tens of thousands of clones, 85% to 90% of which appear only once. CDR1 LNHDA and CDR2 SQIVND come from the germline V gene (reference sequence). This CDR3 has 13 residues. V lost 0 bases and J lost 2, with 4 bases in between. The sequences come from peripheral blood, collected 28 days after the second AZD1222 dose. The rearrangement joins TRBV19 to TRBJ1-1; D is unclear. This clonotype was obtained from an adult who received the AZD1222 COVID-19 vaccine. CDR3 residues: CASSIDVNTEAFF. Here the CDR3 DNA reads TGTGCCAGTAGTATAGATGTCAACACTGAAGCTTTCTTT.